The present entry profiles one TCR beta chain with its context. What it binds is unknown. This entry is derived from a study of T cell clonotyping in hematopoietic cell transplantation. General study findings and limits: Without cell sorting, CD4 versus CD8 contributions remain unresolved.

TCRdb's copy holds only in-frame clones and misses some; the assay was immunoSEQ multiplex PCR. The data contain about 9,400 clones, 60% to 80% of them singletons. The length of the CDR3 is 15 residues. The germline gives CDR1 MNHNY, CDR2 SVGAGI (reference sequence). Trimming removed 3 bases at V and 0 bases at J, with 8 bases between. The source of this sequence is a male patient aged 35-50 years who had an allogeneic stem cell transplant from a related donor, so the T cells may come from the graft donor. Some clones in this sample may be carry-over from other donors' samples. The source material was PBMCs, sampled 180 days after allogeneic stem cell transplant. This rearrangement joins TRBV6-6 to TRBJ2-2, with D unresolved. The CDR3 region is CASSYKNANTGELFF. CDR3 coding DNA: TGTGCCAGCAGTTATAAGAACGCGAACACCGGGGAGCTGTTTTTT.